This T cell receptor beta chain was sequenced during a study of CD8+ T cells in alopecia areata. Study details: Treated patients took oral tofacitinib at 5 to 10 mg twice daily. Severity scores in treated patients reflected the percentage of scalp affected. Broader study findings: Administration of tofacitinib significantly diminished scalp clonality and expanded CD8+ clones within the top 100.

CDR3 length: 15 amino acids. The V gene lost 0 bases and the J gene lost 7 bases, with 15 bases spanning the gap. Germline CDR1 reads MNHNS; CDR2 reads SASEGT. After isolation, RNA underwent reverse transcription to generate cDNA as the sequencing template. This table comes from immunoSEQ multiplex PCR, and its TCRdb copy is limited to in-frame clones, with some not included. The sample holds nearly 7,500 clones, around 60% seen once. The treatment is: oral pan-JAK inhibitor, 5-10 mg twice daily. Researchers took lesional scalp punch biopsies and peripheral blood from people who were alopecia areata patients. This clone ranks as medium-sized (0.01 to 0.1%). Its antigen remains unidentified.

The sequence derives from a human donor with alopecia areata. The genes are TRBV6-1 and TRBJ1-1; D is possibly TRBD1 (5 bases). The sample here was skin, taken at week 4, from a patient treated with tofacitinib. CDR3 nucleotide sequence: TGTGCCAGCAGTGAAGCCGGGACCGCCTCTTTTGAAGCTTTCTTT. It encodes CASSEAGTASFEAFF.